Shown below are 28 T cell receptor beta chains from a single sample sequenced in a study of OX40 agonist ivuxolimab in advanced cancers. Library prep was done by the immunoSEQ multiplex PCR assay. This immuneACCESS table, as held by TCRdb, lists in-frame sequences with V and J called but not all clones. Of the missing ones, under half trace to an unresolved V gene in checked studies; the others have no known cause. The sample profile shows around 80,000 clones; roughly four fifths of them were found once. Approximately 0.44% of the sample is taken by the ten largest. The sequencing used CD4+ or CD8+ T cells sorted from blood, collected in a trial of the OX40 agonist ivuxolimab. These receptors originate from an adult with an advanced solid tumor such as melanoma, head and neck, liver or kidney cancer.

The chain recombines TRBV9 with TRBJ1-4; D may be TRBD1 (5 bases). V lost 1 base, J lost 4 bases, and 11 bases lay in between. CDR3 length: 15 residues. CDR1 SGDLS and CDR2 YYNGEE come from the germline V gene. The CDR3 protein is CASSVFGRVNEKLFF. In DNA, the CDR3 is TGTGCCAGCAGCGTATTCGGCAGGGTTAATGAAAAACTGTTTTTT.

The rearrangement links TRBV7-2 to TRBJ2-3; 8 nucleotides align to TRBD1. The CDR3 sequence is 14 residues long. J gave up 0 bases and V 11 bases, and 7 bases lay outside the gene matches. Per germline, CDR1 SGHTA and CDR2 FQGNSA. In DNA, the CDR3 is TGTGCCGAAACAGGGGGATCTAGCACAGATACGCAGTATTTT. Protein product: CAETGGSSTDTQYF. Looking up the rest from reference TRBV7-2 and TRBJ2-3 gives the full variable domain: GAGVSQSPSNKVTEKGKDVELRCDPISGHTALYWYRQSLGQGLEFLIYFQGNSAPDKSGLPSDRFSAERTGGSVSTLTIQRTQQEDSAVYLCAETGGSSTDTQYFGPGTRLTVL.

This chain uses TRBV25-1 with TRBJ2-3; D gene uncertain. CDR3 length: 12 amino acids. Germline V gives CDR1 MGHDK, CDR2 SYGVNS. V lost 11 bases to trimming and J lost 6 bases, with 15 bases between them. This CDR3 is CASRYETDTQYF. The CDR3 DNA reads TGTGCCTCCCGGTATGAAACGGATACGCAGTATTTT. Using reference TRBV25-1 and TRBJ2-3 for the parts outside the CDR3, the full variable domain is EADIYQTPRYLVIGTGKKITLECSQTMGHDKMYWYQQDPGMELHLIHYSYGVNSTEKGDLSSESTVSRIRTEHFPLTLESARPSHTSQYLCASRYETDTQYFGPGTRLTVL.

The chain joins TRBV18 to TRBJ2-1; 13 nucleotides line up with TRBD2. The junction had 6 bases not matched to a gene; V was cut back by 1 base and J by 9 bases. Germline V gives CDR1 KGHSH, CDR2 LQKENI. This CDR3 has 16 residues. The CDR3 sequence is CASSPRGTSGNGEQFF. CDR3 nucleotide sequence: TGTGCCAGCTCACCACGAGGGACTAGCGGGAATGGTGAGCAGTTCTTC. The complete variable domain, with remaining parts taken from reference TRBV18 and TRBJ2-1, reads NAGVMQNPRHLVRRRGQEARLRCSPMKGHSHVYWYRQLPEEGLKFMVYLQKENIIDESGMPKERFSAEFPKEGPSILRIQQVVRGDSAAYFCASSPRGTSGNGEQFFGPGTRLTVL.

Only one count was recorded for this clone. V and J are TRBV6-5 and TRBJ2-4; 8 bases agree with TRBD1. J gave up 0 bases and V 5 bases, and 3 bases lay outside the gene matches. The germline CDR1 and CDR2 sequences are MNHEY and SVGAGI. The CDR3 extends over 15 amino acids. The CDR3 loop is CASSRTGIAKNIQYF. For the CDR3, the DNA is TGTGCCAGCAGTCGGACAGGGATAGCCAAAAACATTCAGTACTTC.

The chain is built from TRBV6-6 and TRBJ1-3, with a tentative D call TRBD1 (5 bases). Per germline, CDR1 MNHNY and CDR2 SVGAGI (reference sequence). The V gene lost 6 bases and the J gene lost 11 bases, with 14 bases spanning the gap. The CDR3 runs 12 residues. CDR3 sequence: CASSLVPGAIYF. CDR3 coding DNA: TGTGCCAGCAGCCTCGTTCCGGGGGCCATATATTTT.

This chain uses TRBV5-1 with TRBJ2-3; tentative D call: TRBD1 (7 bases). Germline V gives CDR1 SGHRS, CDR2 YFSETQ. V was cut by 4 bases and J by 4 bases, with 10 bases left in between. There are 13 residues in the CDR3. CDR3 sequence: CASSRRGADTQYF. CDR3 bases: TGCGCCAGCAGCCGCAGGGGGGCAGATACGCAGTATTTT.

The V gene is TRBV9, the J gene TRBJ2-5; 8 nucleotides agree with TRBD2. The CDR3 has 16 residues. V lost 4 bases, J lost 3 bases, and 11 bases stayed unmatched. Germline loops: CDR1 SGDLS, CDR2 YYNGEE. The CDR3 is CASSQYPSGREETQYF. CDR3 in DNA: TGTGCCAGCAGCCAGTACCCCAGCGGGAGAGAAGAGACCCAGTACTTC.

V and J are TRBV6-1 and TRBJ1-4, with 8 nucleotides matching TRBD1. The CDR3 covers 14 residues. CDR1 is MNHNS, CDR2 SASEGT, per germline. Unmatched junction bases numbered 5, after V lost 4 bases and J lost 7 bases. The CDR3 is CASSGRGRVEKLFF. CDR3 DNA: TGTGCCAGCAGTGGCAGGGGGCGGGTTGAAAAACTGTTTTTT.

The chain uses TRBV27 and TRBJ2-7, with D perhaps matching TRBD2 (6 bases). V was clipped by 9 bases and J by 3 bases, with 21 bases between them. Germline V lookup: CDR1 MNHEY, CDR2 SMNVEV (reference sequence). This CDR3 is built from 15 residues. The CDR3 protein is CASRNISGSYYEQYF. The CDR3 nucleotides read TGTGCCAGTCGGAACATTAGCGGCTCCTACTACGAGCAGTACTTC.

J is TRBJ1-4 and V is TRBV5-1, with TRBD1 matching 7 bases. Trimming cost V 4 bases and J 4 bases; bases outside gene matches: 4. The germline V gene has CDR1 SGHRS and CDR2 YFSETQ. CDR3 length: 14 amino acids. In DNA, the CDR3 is TGCGCCAGCAGCCCGGGACAGATTAATGAAAAACTGTTTTTT. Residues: CASSPGQINEKLFF.

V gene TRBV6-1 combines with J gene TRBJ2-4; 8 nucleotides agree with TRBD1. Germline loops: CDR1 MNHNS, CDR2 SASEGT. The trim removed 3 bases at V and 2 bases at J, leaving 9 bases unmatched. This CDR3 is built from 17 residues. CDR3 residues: CASSETGAPTSKNIQYF. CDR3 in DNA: TGTGCCAGCAGTGAGACAGGGGCCCCTACGTCCAAAAACATTCAGTACTTC.

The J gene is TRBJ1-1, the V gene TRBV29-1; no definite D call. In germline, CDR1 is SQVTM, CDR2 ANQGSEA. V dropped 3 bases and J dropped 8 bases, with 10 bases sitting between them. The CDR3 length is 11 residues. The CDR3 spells CSVEELREAFF. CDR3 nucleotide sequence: TGCAGCGTTGAGGAGCTCAGGGAAGCTTTCTTT.

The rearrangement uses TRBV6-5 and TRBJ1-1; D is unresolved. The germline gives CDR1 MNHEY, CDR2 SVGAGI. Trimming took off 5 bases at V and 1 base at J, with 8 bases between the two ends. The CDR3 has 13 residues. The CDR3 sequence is CASSPIRNTEAFF. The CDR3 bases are TGTGCCAGCAGTCCCATCAGGAACACTGAAGCTTTCTTT.

The CDR3 sequence is CASLKGTEAFF. The CDR3 DNA reads TGTGCCAGCCTAAAAGGCACTGAAGCTTTCTTT. The rearrangement uses TRBV6-6 and TRBJ1-1; D uncertain. This CDR3 contains 11 residues. Trimming pared 8 bases from V and 4 bases from J, leaving 8 bases between. Germline CDR1 is MNHNY and CDR2 is SVGAGI (reference sequence).

CDR3 protein: CAWRSGIKDTQYF. CDR3 DNA sequence: TGTGCCTGGAGAAGCGGGATTAAAGATACGCAGTATTTT. This chain joins TRBV30 and TRBJ2-3; 7 positions match TRBD2. The CDR3 sequence is 13 residues long. The germline V gene encodes CDR1 GTSNPN and CDR2 SVGIG (reference sequence). Trimming at V came to 3 bases and at J to 5 bases, leaving 5 bases not matched to a gene.

This CDR3 reads CASSAGDQPQHF. In DNA form, the CDR3 reads TGTGCCAGCAGTGCAGGGGATCAGCCCCAGCATTTT. The V call is TRBV25-1, the J call TRBJ1-5, with D possibly matching TRBD1 (6 bases). Trimming removed 4 bases from V and 5 bases from J, with 6 bases in between. Germline values: CDR1 MGHDK, CDR2 SYGVNS. The CDR3 sequence is 12 residues long.

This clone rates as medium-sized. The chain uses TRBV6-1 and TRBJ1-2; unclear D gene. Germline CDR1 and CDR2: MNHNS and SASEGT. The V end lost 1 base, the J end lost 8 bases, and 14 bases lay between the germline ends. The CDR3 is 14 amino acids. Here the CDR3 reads CASSEGSSGGGYTF. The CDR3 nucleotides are TGTGCCAGCAGTGAAGGGTCGTCGGGTGGAGGCTACACCTTC.

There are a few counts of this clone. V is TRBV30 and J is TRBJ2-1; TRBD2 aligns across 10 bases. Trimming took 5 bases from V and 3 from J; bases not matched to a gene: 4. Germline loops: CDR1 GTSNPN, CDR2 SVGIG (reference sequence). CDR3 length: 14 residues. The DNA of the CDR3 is TGTGCCTGGGGGAGCGGGAGGGGCTACAATGAGCAGTTCTTC. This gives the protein CAWGSGRGYNEQFF.

The CDR3 loop reads CASSIQGVKSYTF. The CDR3, as DNA: TGTGCCAGCAGCATTCAGGGGGTTAAAAGCTACACCTTC. The rearrangement joins TRBV9 to TRBJ1-2; 7 bases line up with TRBD1. The CDR3 is 13 residues long. The junction had 9 bases not matched to a gene; V was cut back by 4 bases and J by 9 bases. Per germline, CDR1 SGDLS and CDR2 YYNGEE.

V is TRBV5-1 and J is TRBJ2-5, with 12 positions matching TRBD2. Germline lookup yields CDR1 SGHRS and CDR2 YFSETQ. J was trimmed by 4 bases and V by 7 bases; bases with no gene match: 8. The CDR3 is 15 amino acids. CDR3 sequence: CASAASGGVSETQYF. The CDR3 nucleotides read TGCGCCAGCGCGGCTAGCGGGGGGGTTTCAGAGACCCAGTACTTC.

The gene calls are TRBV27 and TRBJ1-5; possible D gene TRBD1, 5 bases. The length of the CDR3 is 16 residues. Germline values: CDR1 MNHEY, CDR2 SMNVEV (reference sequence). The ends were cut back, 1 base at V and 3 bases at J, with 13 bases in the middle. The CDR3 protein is CASSLLGDSYNQPQHF. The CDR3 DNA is TGTGCCAGCAGTTTATTGGGTGACAGTTACAATCAGCCCCAGCATTTT.

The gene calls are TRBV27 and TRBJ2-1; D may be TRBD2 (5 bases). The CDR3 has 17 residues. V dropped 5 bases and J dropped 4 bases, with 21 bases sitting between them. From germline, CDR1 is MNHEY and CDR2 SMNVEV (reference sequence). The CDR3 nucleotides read TGTGCCAGCAGTCCCCCTATAAGTAGAGGGTTGTACAATGAGCAGTTCTTC. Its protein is CASSPPISRGLYNEQFF.

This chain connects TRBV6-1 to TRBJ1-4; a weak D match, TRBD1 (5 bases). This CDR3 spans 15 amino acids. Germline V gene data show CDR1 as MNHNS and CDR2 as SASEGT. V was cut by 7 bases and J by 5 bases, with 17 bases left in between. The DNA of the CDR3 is TGTGCCAGCACGAAAACAGGCAGCAAGAATGAAAAACTGTTTTTT. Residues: CASTKTGSKNEKLFF.

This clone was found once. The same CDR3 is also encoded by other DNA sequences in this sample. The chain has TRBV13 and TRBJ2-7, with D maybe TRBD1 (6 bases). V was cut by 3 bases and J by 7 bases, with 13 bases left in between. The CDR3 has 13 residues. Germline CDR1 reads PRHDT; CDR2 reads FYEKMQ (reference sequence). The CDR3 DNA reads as TGTGCCAGCAGCTTCAGGGGAGTCCATGAGCAGTACGTC. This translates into CASSFRGVHEQYV.

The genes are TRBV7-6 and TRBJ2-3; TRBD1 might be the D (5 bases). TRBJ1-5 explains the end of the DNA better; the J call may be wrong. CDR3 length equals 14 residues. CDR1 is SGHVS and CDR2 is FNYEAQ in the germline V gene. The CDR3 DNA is TGTGCCAGCAGCATCAGGGTACGGGGGGATACGCAGCATTTT. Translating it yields CASSIRVRGDTQHF.

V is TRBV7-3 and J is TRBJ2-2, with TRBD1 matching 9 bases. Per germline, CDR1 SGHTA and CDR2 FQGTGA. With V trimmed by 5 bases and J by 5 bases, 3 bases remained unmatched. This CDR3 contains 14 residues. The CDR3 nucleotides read TGTGCCAGCAGCCTACAGGGGGCGACCGGGGAGCTGTTTTTT. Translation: CASSLQGATGELFF.

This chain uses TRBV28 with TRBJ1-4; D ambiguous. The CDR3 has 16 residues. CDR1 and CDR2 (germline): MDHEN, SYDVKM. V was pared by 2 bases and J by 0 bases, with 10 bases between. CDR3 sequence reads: CASSLVLLPTNEKLFF. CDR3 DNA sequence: TGTGCCAGCAGTTTAGTACTCCTGCCAACTAATGAAAAACTGTTTTTT. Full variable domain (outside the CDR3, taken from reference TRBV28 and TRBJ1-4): DVKVTQSSRYLVKRTGEKVFLECVQDMDHENMFWYRQDPGLGLRLIYFSYDVKMKEKGDIPEGYSVSREKKERFSLILESASTNQTSMYLCASSLVLLPTNEKLFFGSGTQLSVL.